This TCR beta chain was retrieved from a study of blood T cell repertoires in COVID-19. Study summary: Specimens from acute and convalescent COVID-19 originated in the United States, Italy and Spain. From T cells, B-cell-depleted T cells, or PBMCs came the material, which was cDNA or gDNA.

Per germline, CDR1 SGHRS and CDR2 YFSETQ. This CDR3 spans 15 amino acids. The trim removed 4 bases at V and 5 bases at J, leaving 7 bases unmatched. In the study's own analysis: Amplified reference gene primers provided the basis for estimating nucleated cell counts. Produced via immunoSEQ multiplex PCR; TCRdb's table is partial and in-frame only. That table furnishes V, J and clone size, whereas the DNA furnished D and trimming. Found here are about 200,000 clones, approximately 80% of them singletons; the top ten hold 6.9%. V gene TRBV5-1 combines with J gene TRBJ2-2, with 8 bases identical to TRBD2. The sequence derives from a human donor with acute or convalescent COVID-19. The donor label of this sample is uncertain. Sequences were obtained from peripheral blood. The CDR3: CASSPGGPVTGELFF. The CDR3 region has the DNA TGCGCCAGCAGCCCGGGAGGGCCGGTTACCGGGGAGCTGTTTTTT.